This T cell receptor (beta chain) was sequenced in a study of shared clonotypes between healthy human individuals. V lost 6 bases, J lost 6 bases, and 15 bases lay in between. The V gene's germline CDR1 is MDHEN and CDR2 SYDVKM. The CDR3 consists of 15 residues. Assay runs were performed at deep level. Profiling relied on immunoSEQ multiplex PCR, and the TCRdb table lists in-frame clones only, not all of them. The sample has over a million clones, about 75% seen once; the top ten hold about 1.5%. This rearrangement joins TRBV28 to TRBJ1-6, with D unclear. Sequenced input: memory CD4+ T cells sorted from blood. Subset specified: CD45RA-negative fraction. The TCR comes from a man between 18 and 29 years old in good health. This CDR3 is CASSPRAWGNSPLHF. CDR3 in DNA: TGTGCCAGCAGCCCACGGGCATGGGGTAATTCACCCCTCCACTTT.